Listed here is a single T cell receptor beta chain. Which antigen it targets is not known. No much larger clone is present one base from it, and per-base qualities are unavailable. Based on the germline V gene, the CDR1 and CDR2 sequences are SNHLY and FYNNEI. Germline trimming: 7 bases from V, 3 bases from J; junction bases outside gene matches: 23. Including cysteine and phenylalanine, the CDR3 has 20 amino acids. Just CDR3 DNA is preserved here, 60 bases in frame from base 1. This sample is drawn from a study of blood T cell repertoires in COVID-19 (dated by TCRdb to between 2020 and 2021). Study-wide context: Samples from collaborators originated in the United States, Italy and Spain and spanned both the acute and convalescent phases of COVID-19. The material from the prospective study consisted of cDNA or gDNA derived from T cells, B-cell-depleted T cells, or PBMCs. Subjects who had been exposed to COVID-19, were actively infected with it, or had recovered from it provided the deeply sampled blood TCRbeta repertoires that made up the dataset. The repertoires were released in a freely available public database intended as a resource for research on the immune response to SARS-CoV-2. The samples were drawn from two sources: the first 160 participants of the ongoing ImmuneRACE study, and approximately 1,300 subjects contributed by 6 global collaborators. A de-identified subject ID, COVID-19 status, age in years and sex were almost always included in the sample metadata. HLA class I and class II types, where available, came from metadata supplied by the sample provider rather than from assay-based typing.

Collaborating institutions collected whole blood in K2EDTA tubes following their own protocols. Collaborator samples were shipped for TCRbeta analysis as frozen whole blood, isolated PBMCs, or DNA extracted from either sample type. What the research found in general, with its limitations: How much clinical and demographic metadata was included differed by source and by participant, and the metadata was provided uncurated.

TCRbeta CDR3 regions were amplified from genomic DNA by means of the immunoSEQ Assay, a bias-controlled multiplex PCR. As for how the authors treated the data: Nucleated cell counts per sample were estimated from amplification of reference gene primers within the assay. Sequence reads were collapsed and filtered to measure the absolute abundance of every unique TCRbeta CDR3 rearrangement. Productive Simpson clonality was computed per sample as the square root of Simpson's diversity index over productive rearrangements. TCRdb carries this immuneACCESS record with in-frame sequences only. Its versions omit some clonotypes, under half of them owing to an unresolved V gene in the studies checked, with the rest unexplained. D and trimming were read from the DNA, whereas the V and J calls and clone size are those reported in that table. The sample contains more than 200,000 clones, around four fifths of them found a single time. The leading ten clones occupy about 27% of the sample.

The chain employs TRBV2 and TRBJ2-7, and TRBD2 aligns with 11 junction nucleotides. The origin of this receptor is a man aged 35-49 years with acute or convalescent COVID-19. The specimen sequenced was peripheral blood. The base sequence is TGTGCCAGCACGGAGAGAACTAGCGGGAGTTACTGGTCGAGGGTCTACGAGCAGTACTTC. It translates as CASTERTSGSYWSRVYEQYF.